The rows below give T cell receptor beta chains drawn from one sample of a study of blood T cell repertoires in COVID-19. Profiled with immunoSEQ multiplex PCR; TCRdb holds only in-frame clones, not every one. This table has 95,000 to 150,000 clones, roughly 74% appearing once. The sample consisted of peripheral blood. All receptors derive from a man aged 55 to 70 with acute or convalescent COVID-19. Both conserved end residues are part of each CDR3. D genes are given only for firm matches. The size entry is marked missing in some rows and otherwise reads once, few, many or a size class.

TRBV7-6	NA	TRBJ1-4	TRBD1	CASSLQGASNEKLFF	TGTGCCAGCAGCTTACAGGGGGCCTCTAATGAAAAACTGTTTTTT
TRBV4-2	few	TRBJ2-1	NA	CASGSRQGTTYNEQFF	TGTGCCAGCGGGTCCCGGCAGGGGACCACCTACAATGAGCAGTTCTTC
TRBV6-1	NA	TRBJ1-5	NA	CASSEPPGGYSNQPQHF	TGTGCCAGCAGTGAACCACCTGGCGGATATAGCAATCAGCCCCAGCATTTT
TRBV7-7	NA	TRBJ2-1	TRBD1	CASSLDRVTRNEQFF	TGTGCCAGCAGTTTGGACAGGGTCACTAGGAATGAGCAGTTCTTC
TRBV6-4	NA	TRBJ2-2	TRBD1	CASSRQGAVGELFF	TGTGCCAGCAGTCGACAGGGGGCGGTCGGGGAGCTGTTTTTT
TRBV27	NA	TRBJ2-1	TRBD2	CASSRTGGQRNEQFF	TGTGCCAGCAGTCGTACGGGGGGGCAGCGCAATGAGCAGTTCTTC
TRBV15	NA	TRBJ1-1	NA	CATSSREVKNTEAFF	TGTGCCACCAGCAGCCGGGAGGTCAAGAACACTGAAGCTTTCTTT
TRBV28	NA	TRBJ1-1	TRBD1	CASRILTGGNTEAFF	TGTGCCAGCAGAATCCTAACAGGGGGCAACACTGAAGCTTTCTTT
TRBV19	few	TRBJ1-5	NA	CASSIEAGHQPQHF	TGTGCCAGTAGTATAGAGGCAGGGCATCAGCCCCAGCATTTT
TRBV5-1	NA	TRBJ2-4	NA	CASSQGALAKNIQYF	TGCGCCAGCAGCCAAGGAGCTCTAGCCAAAAACATTCAGTACTTC
TRBV7-6	few	TRBJ2-7	NA	CASSLGAGTYYEQYF	TGTGCCAGCAGCTTAGGCGCGGGGACGTACTACGAGCAGTACTTC
TRBV6-4	NA	TRBJ1-1	NA	CASSDKGEGTEAFF	TGTGCCAGCAGTGACAAGGGGGAGGGCACTGAAGCTTTCTTT
TRBV4-1	NA	TRBJ2-7	TRBD2	CASSRQLAGEGYEQYF	TGCGCCAGCAGCCGACAACTAGCGGGAGAAGGCTACGAGCAGTACTTC